This T cell receptor beta chain was recovered during a study of cytomegalovirus exposure and HLA in healthy donors. Across the whole study: The 110 million or so unique TCR beta sequences, from 150 million to 200 million T cells, were found by an earlier analysis. Falling in the Caucasian-associated ancestry cluster were approximately 84% of a few hundred genotyped donors.

The CDR3 extends over 16 amino acids. The junction had 10 bases not matched to a gene; V was cut back by 1 base and J by 7 bases. In germline, CDR1 is SGDLS, CDR2 YYNGEE. Study-level points and caveats: As was reported, the HLA-A and HLA-B alleles of most subjects were accurately predicted from TCR beta sequences. Among the most significant clusters, several appeared linked to common viral pathogens in a later analysis.

The PCR contained 60 Vbeta and 13 Jbeta primers. TCRdb keeps only in-frame clones here, not all; method: immunoSEQ multiplex PCR. Among about 100,000 clones listed, around 77% were seen once. The sample holds a few counts of this clone. Its target is not known. The gene calls are TRBV9 and TRBJ2-2, with 7 positions matching TRBD2. The sequencing input was PBMCs. The source of this sequence is an older woman in good health and CMV-seropositive. In DNA form, the CDR3 reads TGTGCCAGCAGCGTATACAGGCAGGGAGGGTACGGGGAGCTGTTTTTT. Its protein is CASSVYRQGGYGELFF.